The present entry profiles one TCR beta chain with its context. The method was immunoSEQ multiplex PCR; TCRdb's version includes in-frame clones alone and lacks a portion of them. Among about 230,000 clones listed, 65% to 90% were seen once. The sample comes from a study of blood T cell repertoires in COVID-19. V lost 6 bases to trimming and J lost 7 bases; unmatched junction nucleotides: 14. Germline-derived CDR1 and CDR2 are MNHNY and SVGAGI (reference sequence). There are 16 residues in the CDR3. The source of this sequence is a man between 18 and 35 years old who had recovered from COVID-19. The sequenced sample was PBMCs or T cells enriched from blood (not recorded which). The gene calls are TRBV6-6 and TRBJ2-5, with 10 nucleotides matching TRBD2. The CDR3: CASRASGGSSPGTQYF. The CDR3 coding sequence is TGTGCCAGCAGAGCTAGCGGGGGAAGCAGCCCTGGGACCCAGTACTTC.